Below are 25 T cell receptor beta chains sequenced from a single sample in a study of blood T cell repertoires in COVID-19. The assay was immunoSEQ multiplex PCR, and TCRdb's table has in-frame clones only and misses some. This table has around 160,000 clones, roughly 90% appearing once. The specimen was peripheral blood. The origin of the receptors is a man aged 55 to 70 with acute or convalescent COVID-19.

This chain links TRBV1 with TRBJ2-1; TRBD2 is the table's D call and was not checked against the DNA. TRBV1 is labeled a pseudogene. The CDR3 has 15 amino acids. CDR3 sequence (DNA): TGCACCAGCAGCCAGGGGGGGCGGTCCTACAATGAGCAGTTCTTC. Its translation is CTSSQGGRSYNEQFF.

The CDR3 DNA is TGTGCCAGCAGCTTAAAGCAGGGCTACGAGCAGTACTTC. Its protein is CASSLKQGYEQYF. The chain couples TRBV7-2 to TRBJ2-7, with D possibly TRBD1 on 5 matching bases. The CDR3 consists of 13 residues. Per germline, CDR1 SGHTA and CDR2 FQGNSA. V was shortened by 2 bases and J by 3 bases, with 8 bases between the two germline ends.

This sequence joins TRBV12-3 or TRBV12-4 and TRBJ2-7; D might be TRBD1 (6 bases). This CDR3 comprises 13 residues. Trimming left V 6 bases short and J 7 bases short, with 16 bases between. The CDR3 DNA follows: TGTGCCAGCAGCCCAAGGGACATCCGGGAGCAGTACTTC. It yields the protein CASSPRDIREQYF.

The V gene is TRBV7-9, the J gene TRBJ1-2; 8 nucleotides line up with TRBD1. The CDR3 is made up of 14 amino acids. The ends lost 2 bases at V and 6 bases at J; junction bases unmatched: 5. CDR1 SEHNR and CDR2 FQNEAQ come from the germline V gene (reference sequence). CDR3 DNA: TGTGCCAGCAGCTTATCGGCAGGGGGCGATGGCTACACCTTC. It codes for CASSLSAGGDGYTF.

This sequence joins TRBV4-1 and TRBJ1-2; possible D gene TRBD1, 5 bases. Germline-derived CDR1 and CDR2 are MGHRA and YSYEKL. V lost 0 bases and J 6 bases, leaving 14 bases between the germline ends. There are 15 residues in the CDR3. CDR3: CASSQDRDFLDGYTF. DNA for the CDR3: TGCGCCAGCAGCCAAGACAGGGATTTCTTAGATGGCTACACCTTC.

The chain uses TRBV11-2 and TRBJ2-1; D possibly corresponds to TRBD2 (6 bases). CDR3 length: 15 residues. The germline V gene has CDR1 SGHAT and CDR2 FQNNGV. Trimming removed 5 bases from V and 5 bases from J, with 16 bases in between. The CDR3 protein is CASSLRGSGNNEQFF. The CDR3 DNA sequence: TGTGCCAGCAGCCTCCGGGGGTCGGGGAACAATGAGCAGTTCTTC.

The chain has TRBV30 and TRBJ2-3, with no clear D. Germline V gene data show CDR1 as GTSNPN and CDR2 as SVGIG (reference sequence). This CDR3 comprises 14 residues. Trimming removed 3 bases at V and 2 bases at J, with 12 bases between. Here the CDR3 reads CAWRENGFTDTQYF. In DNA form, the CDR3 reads TGTGCCTGGAGGGAGAACGGCTTCACAGATACGCAGTATTTT.

Written as DNA, the CDR3 is TGTGCCAGCAGTCCGGTGAGGGGGACCCATGGCTACACCTTC. Translating it yields CASSPVRGTHGYTF. The V and J genes are TRBV6-5 and TRBJ1-2; possible D gene TRBD1, 6 bases. V was shortened by 5 bases and J by 6 bases, with 16 bases between the two germline ends. The CDR3 is 14 residues long. The germline V gene encodes CDR1 MNHEY and CDR2 SVGAGI.

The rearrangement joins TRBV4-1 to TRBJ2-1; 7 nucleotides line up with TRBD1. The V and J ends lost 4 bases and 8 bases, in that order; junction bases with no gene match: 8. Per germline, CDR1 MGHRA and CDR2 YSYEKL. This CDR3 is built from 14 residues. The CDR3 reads CASSLQRGPDEQFF. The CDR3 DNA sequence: TGCGCCAGCAGCCTCCAAAGGGGGCCCGATGAGCAGTTCTTC.

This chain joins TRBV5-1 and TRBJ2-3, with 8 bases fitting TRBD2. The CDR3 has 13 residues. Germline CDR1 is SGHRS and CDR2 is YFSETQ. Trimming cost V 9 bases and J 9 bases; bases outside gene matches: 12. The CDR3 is CATRQDERETQYF. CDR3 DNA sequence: TGCGCCACCCGTCAAGACGAGCGGGAGACGCAGTATTTT.

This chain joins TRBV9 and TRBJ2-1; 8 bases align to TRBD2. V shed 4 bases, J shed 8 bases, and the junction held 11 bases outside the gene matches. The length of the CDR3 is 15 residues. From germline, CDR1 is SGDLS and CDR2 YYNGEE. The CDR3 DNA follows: TGTGCCAGCAGCAGACCGGGAGGGTTTAGAGATGAGCAGTTCTTC. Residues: CASSRPGGFRDEQFF.

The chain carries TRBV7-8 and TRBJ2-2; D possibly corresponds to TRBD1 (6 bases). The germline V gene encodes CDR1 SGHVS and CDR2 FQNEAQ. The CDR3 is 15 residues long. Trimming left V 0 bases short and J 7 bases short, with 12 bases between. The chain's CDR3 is CASSLAQGRYGELFF. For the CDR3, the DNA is TGTGCCAGCAGCTTAGCACAGGGAAGGTACGGGGAGCTGTTTTTT.

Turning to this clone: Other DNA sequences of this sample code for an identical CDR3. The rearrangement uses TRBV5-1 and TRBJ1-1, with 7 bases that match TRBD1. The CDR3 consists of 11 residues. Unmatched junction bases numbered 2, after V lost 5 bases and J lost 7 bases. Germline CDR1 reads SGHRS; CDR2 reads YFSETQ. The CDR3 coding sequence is TGCGCCAGCAGGGGGGACAGTGAAGCTTTCTTT. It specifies CASRGDSEAFF.

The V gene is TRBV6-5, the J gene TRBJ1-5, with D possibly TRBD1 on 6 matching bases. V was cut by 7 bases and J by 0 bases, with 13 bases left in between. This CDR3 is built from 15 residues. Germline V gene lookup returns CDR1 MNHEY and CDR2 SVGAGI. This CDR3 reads CASNIPDSSNQPQHF. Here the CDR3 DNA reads TGTGCCAGCAACATACCGGACAGTAGCAATCAGCCCCAGCATTTT.

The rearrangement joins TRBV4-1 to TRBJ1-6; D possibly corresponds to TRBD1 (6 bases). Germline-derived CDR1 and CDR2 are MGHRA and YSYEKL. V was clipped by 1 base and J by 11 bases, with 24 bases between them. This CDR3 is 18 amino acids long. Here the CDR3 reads CASSQGMGRRKGGAPLHF. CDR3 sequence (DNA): TGCGCCAGCAGCCAAGGTATGGGGAGACGAAAGGGGGGGGCACCCCTCCACTTT.

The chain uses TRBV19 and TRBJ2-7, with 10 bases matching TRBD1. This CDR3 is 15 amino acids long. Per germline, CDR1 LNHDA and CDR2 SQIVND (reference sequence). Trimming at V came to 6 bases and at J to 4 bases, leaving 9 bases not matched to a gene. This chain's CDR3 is CASSSRQGAKYEQYF. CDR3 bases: TGTGCCAGTAGCTCTAGACAGGGGGCGAAGTACGAGCAGTACTTC.

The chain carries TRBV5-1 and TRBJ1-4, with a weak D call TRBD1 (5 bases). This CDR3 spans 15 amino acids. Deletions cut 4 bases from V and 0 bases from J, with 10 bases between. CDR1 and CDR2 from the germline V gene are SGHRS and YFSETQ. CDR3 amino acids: CASSGTGATNEKLFF. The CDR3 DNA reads TGCGCCAGCAGCGGGACGGGGGCAACTAATGAAAAACTGTTTTTT.

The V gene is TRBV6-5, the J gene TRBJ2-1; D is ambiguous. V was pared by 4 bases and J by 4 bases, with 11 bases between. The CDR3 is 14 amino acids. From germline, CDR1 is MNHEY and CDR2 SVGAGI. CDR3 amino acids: CASSFYGGYNEQFF. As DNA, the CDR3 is TGTGCCAGCAGTTTCTACGGCGGATACAATGAGCAGTTCTTC.

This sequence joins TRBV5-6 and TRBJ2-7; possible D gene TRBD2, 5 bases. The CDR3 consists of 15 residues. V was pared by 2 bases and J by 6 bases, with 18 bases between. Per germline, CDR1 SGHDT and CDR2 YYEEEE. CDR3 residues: CASSLNLPGRGEQYF. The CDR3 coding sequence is TGTGCCAGCAGCTTAAACCTGCCGGGCCGGGGCGAGCAGTACTTC. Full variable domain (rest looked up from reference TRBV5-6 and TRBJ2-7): DAGVTQSPTHLIKTRGQQVTLRCSPKSGHDTVSWYQQALGQGPQFIFQYYEEEERQRGNFPDRFSGHQFPNYSSELNVNALLLGDSALYLCASSLNLPGRGEQYFGPGTRLTVT.

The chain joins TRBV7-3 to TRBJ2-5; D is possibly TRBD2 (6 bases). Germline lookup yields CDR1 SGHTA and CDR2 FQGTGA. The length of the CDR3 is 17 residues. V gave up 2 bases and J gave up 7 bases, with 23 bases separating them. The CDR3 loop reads CASSLSGGVGSKATQYF. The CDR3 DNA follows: TGTGCCAGCAGCTTATCAGGAGGGGTGGGGTCTAAGGCGACCCAGTACTTC.

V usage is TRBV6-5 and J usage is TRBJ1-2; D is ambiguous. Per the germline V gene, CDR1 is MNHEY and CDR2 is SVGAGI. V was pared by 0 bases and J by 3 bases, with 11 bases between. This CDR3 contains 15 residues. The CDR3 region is CASSYSYLSDYGYTF. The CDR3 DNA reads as TGTGCCAGCAGTTACTCCTATCTCTCGGACTATGGCTACACCTTC.

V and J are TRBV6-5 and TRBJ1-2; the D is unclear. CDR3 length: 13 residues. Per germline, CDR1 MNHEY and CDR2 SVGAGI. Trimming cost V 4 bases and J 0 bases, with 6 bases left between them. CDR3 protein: CASSLQANYGYTF. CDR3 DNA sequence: TGTGCCAGCAGTTTACAAGCTAACTATGGCTACACCTTC.

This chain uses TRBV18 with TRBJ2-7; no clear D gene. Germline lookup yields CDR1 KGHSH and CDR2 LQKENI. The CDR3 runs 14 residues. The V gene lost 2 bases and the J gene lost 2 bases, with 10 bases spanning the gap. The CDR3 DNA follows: TGTGCCAGCTCACCATCAGGCCTGACCTACGAGCAGTACTTC. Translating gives CASSPSGLTYEQYF.

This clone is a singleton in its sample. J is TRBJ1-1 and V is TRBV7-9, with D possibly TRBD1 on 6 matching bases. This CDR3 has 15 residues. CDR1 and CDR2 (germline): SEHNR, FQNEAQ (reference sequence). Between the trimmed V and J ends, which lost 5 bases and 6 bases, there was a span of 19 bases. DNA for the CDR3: TGTGCCAGCAGCCAGGACCTCAGGGGTCCCGCTGAAGCTTTCTTT. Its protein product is CASSQDLRGPAEAFF.

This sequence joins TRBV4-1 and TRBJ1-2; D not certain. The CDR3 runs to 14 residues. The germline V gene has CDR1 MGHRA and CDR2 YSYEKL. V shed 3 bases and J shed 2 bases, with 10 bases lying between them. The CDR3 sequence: CASSQPSVNYGYTF. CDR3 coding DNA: TGCGCCAGCAGCCAGCCGTCAGTAAACTATGGCTACACCTTC.